This record looks at one TCR beta chain sequence and its context. As yet, its antigen is unknown. V lost 2 bases and J 2 bases, leaving 7 bases between the germline ends. CDR1 is SGHNT and CDR2 is YYREEE in the germline V gene (reference sequence). The CDR3 is made up of 14 amino acids. Sequenced by immunoSEQ multiplex PCR; TCRdb stores in-frame clones only, minus some. The table includes some 22,000 clones, 88% detected once. These data originate in a study of T cells in localized non-small cell lung cancer. Whole-study findings and limits: Appearance in adjacent lung was seen for a median around 60 of the top 100 tumor clones. Greater T cell density in blood accompanied longer overall survival. Uninvolved adjacent lung, not tumor, had the highest T cell clonality. Heterogeneity stays possible, as sequencing covered only one tumor region.

The sequence was collected from a man aged 35 to 69 with stage II lung adenocarcinoma. This chain joins TRBV5-4 and TRBJ1-4, with D maybe TRBD1 (6 bases). Sample: PBMCs, taken before any cancer treatment. The CDR3 spells CASSFTGTNEKLFF. In DNA, the CDR3 is TGTGCCAGCAGCTTCACAGGGACTAATGAAAAACTGTTTTTT.